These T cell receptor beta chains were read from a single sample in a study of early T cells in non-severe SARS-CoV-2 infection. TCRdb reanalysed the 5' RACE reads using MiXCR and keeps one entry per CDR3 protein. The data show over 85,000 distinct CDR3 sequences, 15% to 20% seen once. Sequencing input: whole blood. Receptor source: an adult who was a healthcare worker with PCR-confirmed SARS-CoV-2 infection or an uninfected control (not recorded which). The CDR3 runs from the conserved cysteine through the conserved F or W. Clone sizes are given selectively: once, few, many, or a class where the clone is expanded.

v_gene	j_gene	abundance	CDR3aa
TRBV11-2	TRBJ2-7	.	CASSLKQREVHEQYF
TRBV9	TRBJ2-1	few	CASSVGAEQFF
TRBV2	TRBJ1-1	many	CASRSRGHTEAFF
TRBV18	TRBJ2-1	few	CASSPLEGYEQFF
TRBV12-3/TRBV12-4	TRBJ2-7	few	CASSFGHQYEQYF
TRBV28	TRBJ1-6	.	CASSQQGPSSYNSPLHF
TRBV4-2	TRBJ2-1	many	CASSQDWGQGGVEQFF
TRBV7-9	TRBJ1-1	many	CASTTIQGRNTEAFF
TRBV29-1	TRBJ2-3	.	CSVDSGDSYTQYF
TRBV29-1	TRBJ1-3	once	CSVAVGNTIYF
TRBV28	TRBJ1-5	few	CASSPQGGGGGNQPQHF
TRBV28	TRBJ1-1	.	CASTPRWASFMNTEAFF
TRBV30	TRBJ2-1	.	CAWSVNSGTEQFF
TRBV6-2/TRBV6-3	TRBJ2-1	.	CASSFLGQPPTIDNEQFF
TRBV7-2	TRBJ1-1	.	CASSPGTVIEAFF
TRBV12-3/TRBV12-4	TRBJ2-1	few	CASSRDRLGNEQFF
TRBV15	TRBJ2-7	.	CATSHGWGYEQYF
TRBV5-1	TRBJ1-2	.	CASAPLNYGYTF
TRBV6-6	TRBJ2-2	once	CASSYPQGPGGELFF
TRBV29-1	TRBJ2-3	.	CSGDSDTQYF
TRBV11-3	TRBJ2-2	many	CASKKNTGELFF
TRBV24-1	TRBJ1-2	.	CATASRQGMGYTF
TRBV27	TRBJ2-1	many	CASSLLVGLRTGNWNEQFF
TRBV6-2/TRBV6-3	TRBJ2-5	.	CASRPPFKEMETQYF
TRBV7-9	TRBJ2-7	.	CASSGDSGSSYEQYF
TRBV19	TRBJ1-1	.	CASGQGGEAFF
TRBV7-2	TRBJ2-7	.	CASSPHAIYEQYF
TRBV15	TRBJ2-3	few	CATSGAGSLTDTQYF
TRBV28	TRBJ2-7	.	CTSSFHKWDRDYEQYF
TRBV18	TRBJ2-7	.	CASSPFDLSPYEQYF
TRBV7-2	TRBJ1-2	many	CASSPIGQGVYGYTF
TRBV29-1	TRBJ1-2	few	CSATGGDHGYTF
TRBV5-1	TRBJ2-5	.	CASSFGGKETQYF
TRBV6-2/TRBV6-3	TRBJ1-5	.	CASRVRLVSSNQPQHF
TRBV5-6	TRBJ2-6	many	CASSLRVWTSGANVLTF
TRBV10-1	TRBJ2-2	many	CASSYDMTGELFF
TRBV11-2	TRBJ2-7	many	CASSRDRRNYEQYF
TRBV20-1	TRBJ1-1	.	CSARAGTAKFF
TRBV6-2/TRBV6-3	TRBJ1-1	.	CASSYGSHTEAFF
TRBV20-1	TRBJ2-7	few	CSARSSGGYEQYF
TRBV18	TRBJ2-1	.	CASSPADRWGLLNEQFF
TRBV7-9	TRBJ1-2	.	CASSPPGRTYGYTF
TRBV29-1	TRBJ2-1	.	CSVETQSMRREQFF
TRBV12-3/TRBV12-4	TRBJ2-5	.	CASSSVGGQETQYF